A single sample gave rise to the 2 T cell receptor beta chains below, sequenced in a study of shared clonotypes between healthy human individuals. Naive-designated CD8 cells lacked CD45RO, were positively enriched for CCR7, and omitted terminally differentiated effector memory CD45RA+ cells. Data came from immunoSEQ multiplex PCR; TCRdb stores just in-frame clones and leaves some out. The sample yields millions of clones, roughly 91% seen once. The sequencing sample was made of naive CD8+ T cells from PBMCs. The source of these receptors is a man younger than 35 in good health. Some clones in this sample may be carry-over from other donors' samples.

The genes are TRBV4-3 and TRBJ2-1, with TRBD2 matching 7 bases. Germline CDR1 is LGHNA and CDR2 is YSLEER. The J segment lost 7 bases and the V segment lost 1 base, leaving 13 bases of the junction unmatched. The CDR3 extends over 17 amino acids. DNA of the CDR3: TGCGCCAGCAGCCAAGGCCCCGTGGGCGGGAGAGGTAATGAGCAGTTCTTC. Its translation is CASSQGPVGGRGNEQFF.

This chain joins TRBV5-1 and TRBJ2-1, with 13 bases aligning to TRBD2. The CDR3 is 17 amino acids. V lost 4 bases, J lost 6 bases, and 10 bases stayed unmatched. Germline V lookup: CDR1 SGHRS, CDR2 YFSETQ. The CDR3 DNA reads TGCGCCAGCAGCCTCGGGACTAGCGGGACCCTTTTCAATGAGCAGTTCTTC. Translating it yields CASSLGTSGTLFNEQFF.